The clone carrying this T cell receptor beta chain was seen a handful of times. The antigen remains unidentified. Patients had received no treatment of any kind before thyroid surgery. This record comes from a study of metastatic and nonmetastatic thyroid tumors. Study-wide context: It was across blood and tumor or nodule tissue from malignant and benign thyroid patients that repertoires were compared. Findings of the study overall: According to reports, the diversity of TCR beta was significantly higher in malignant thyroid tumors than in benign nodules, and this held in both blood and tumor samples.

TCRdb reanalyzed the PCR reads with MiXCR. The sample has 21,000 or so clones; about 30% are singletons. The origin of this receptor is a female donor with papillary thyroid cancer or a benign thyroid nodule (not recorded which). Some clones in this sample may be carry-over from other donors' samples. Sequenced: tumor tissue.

The chain's CDR3 is CASSESRGEGGHLRTDTQYF. The CDR3 DNA reads TGCGCCAGCAGTGAGTCTCGTGGAGAGGGGGGGCACCTAAGAACAGATACGCAGTATTTT. V and J are TRBV10-1 and TRBJ2-3; a possible D gene is TRBD2 (7 bases). This CDR3 has 20 residues. V was trimmed by 0 bases and J by 3 bases, leaving 25 bases between them. CDR1 and CDR2 from the germline V gene are WNHNN and SYGVQD (reference sequence).